Following are 29 T cell receptor beta chains from one sample sequenced in a study of cytomegalovirus exposure and HLA in healthy donors. The primer mix had 60 Vbeta and 13 Jbeta primers. The method was immunoSEQ multiplex PCR; TCRdb's version includes in-frame clones alone and lacks a portion of them. The profile shows about 140,000 clones, 77% of them singletons. What was sequenced was PBMCs. The receptors were sampled from a woman aged 40 to 55 in good health and CMV-seronegative.

V and J are TRBV7-9 and TRBJ1-2, with 9 bases that match TRBD1. CDR3 length: 14 amino acids. Germline CDR1 and CDR2: SEHNR and FQNEAQ (reference sequence). Trimming took 1 base from V and 10 from J; bases not matched to a gene: 7. In nucleotides, the CDR3 is TGTGCCAGCAGCTTAGTCGCGGGACAGGGAAACTACACCTTC. It encodes CASSLVAGQGNYTF.

This clone has just a few counts. The chain couples TRBV6-6 to TRBJ2-7; D not resolved. The V end lost 0 bases, the J end lost 1 base, and 13 bases lay between the germline ends. The length of the CDR3 is 16 residues. Germline CDR1 and CDR2: MNHNY and SVGAGI (reference sequence). The CDR3 sequence: CASSYSPAGWSYEQYF. CDR3 nucleotide sequence: TGTGCCAGCAGTTACTCCCCTGCAGGCTGGTCCTACGAGCAGTACTTC.

J is TRBJ1-5 and V is TRBV6-1, with 7 bases that match TRBD1. The CDR3 runs to 15 residues. Per germline, CDR1 MNHNS and CDR2 SASEGT. The V and J ends lost 4 bases and 6 bases, in that order; junction bases with no gene match: 9. The CDR3 reads CASSGDPYRGQPQHF. The CDR3 DNA follows: TGTGCCAGCAGTGGGGACCCCTACAGGGGTCAGCCCCAGCATTTT.

The chain combines TRBV15 with TRBJ1-5; 9 bases are shared with TRBD1. J was trimmed by 5 bases and V by 3 bases; bases with no gene match: 2. CDR3 length equals 14 residues. Germline V lookup: CDR1 LNHNV, CDR2 YYDKDF (reference sequence). CDR3 amino acids: CATSRGQGYQPQHF. The CDR3 coding sequence is TGTGCCACCAGCAGGGGACAGGGTTATCAGCCCCAGCATTTT.

The V call is TRBV19, the J call TRBJ1-1; D is unresolved. CDR3 length equals 15 residues. V lost 6 bases and J 1 base, leaving 15 bases between the germline ends. Germline CDR1 reads LNHDA; CDR2 reads SQIVND (reference sequence). The CDR3 here is CASSIGRVGNTEAFF. CDR3 bases: TGTGCCAGTAGCATTGGGCGGGTGGGGAACACTGAAGCTTTCTTT.

V is TRBV7-2 and J is TRBJ1-1; D might be TRBD1 (5 bases). Germline V lookup: CDR1 SGHTA, CDR2 FQGNSA. CDR3 length equals 14 residues. Trimming shortened V by 5 bases and J by 4 bases, and 14 bases separated the two germline ends. The CDR3 sequence is CASSPGWGGTEAFF. Here the CDR3 DNA reads TGTGCCAGCAGCCCAGGGTGGGGTGGCACTGAAGCTTTCTTT.

The CDR3 here is CASSPAVDRTDTQYF. CDR3 bases: TGTGCCAGTAGTCCGGCGGTTGATCGCACAGATACGCAGTATTTT. The rearrangement links TRBV19 to TRBJ2-3; D gene uncertain. The V end was cut by 5 bases, the J end by 1 base, with 13 bases between. Per the germline V gene, CDR1 is LNHDA and CDR2 is SQIVND (reference sequence). The CDR3 spans 15 residues. Drawing the rest from reference TRBV19 and TRBJ2-3, the complete variable domain is DGGITQSPKYLFRKEGQNVTLSCEQNLNHDAMYWYRQDPGQGLRLIYYSQIVNDFQKGDIAEGYSVSREKKESFPLTVTSAQKNPTAFYLCASSPAVDRTDTQYFGPGTRLTVL.

V and J are TRBV6-6 and TRBJ1-2; no definite D call. Germline values: CDR1 MNHNY, CDR2 SVGAGI (reference sequence). The V gene lost 2 bases and the J gene lost 4 bases, with 11 bases spanning the gap. This CDR3 comprises 14 residues. The CDR3 loop is CASSYQEGSYGYTF. CDR3 DNA sequence: TGTGCCAGCAGTTACCAGGAGGGAAGCTATGGCTACACCTTC.

The chain employs TRBV6-1 and TRBJ2-7; D might be TRBD2 (6 bases). V dropped 3 bases and J dropped 0 bases, with 18 bases sitting between them. The germline V gene encodes CDR1 MNHNS and CDR2 SASEGT. This CDR3 spans 17 amino acids. For the CDR3, the DNA is TGTGCCAGCAGTGACTTTTACGGGGGTATGAACTCCTACGAGCAGTACTTC. This gives the protein CASSDFYGGMNSYEQYF.

This clone was counted a few times. The chain is built from TRBV30 and TRBJ2-5, with D possibly being TRBD2 (5 bases). The ends were cut back, 0 bases at V and 5 bases at J, with 16 bases in the middle. This CDR3 comprises 15 residues. Germline V gives CDR1 GTSNPN, CDR2 SVGIG (reference sequence). The CDR3 spells CAWSVGLSGMETQYF. In DNA, the CDR3 is TGTGCCTGGAGTGTCGGGTTGTCGGGGATGGAGACCCAGTACTTC.

V and J are TRBV4-1 and TRBJ2-7; D possibly corresponds to TRBD2 (6 bases). This CDR3 region has 16 residues. Germline assignment: CDR1 MGHRA and CDR2 YSYEKL. Between the trimmed V and J ends, which lost 1 base and 6 bases, there was a span of 19 bases. CDR3 protein: CASSQAPGLERSEQYF. In nucleotides, the CDR3 is TGCGCCAGCAGCCAAGCGCCGGGACTCGAGCGGAGCGAGCAGTACTTC.

V gene TRBV6-6 combines with J gene TRBJ2-1; D is undetermined. This CDR3 has 16 amino acids. Germline CDR1 reads MNHNY; CDR2 reads SVGAGI (reference sequence). V was pared by 0 bases and J by 0 bases, with 9 bases between. CDR3 sequence reads: CASSYSDTSSYNEQFF. Written as DNA, the CDR3 is TGTGCCAGCAGTTACTCAGACACGAGCTCCTACAATGAGCAGTTCTTC.

J is TRBJ1-1 and V is TRBV19; D is perhaps TRBD1 (5 bases). CDR3 size: 13 residues. Germline CDR1 and CDR2: LNHDA and SQIVND (reference sequence). The V and J ends lost 5 bases and 5 bases respectively, with 12 bases between them. Here the CDR3 DNA reads TGTGCCAGTAGTTCGGGGGTTCGGACTGAAGCTTTCTTT. This gives the protein CASSSGVRTEAFF.

This chain uses TRBV7-6 with TRBJ1-2; 11 bases fit TRBD1. V gave up 5 bases and J gave up 8 bases; unmatched junction bases: 4. The CDR3 totals 13 residues. The germline V gene has CDR1 SGHVS and CDR2 FNYEAQ. CDR3 bases: TGTGCCAGCAGCCCTAGGACAGGGGGCGGCTACACCTTC. Its translation: CASSPRTGGGYTF.

This chain connects TRBV30 to TRBJ2-5, with D maybe TRBD2 (5 bases). The CDR3 extends over 14 amino acids. Germline V gene lookup returns CDR1 GTSNPN and CDR2 SVGIG (reference sequence). V was clipped by 4 bases and J by 13 bases, with 25 bases between them. In nucleotides, the CDR3 is TGTGCCTGGACCACAACCGGAGGAGCCTGCCCAGTGTACTTC. The encoded protein is CAWTTTGGACPVYF.

Concerning this clone: An end of the junction does not agree with germline; a read error may underlie this. The rearrangement joins TRBV7-7 to TRBJ1-2; a weak D match, TRBD1 (5 bases). This CDR3 has 13 amino acids. Germline V gives CDR1 SSHAT, CDR2 FNYEAQ (reference sequence). The CDR3, as DNA: TGTGCTAGCAGCCCTAGGGGATATCGTGGCTACACCTTC. Its translation is CASSPRGYRGYTF.

Here the CDR3 DNA reads TGTGCCAGCAGTTTGGACAGGGGAGGGGGGACCCAGTACTTC. Protein: CASSLDRGGGTQYF. The chain has TRBV27 and TRBJ2-5; 9 bases map to TRBD1. From germline, CDR1 is MNHEY and CDR2 SMNVEV (reference sequence). Trimming took 3 bases from V and 7 from J; bases not matched to a gene: 6. The CDR3 consists of 14 residues.

This sequence joins TRBV6-6 and TRBJ2-7; maybe TRBD2 (6 bases). This CDR3 comprises 12 residues. Between the trimmed V and J ends, which lost 11 bases and 3 bases, there was a span of 14 bases. CDR1 MNHNY and CDR2 SVGAGI come from the germline V gene (reference sequence). The CDR3 nucleotides are TGTGCCGAAGGGCGGGACGGCTACGAGCAGTACTTC. Translation: CAEGRDGYEQYF.

This rearrangement joins TRBV5-1 to TRBJ1-2, with 9 bases fitting TRBD1. This CDR3 is built from 13 residues. The germline V gene has CDR1 SGHRS and CDR2 YFSETQ. The junction had 6 bases not matched to a gene; V was cut back by 4 bases and J by 8 bases. The CDR3 sequence is CASSPQGAEGYTF. DNA of the CDR3: TGCGCCAGCAGCCCACAGGGGGCTGAGGGCTACACCTTC. The variable domain in full, with the rest retrieved from reference TRBV5-1 and TRBJ1-2, is KAGVTQTPRYLIKTRGQQVTLSCSPISGHRSVSWYQQTPGQGLQFLFEYFSETQRNKGNFPGRFSGRQFSNSRSEMNVSTLELGDSALYLCASSPQGAEGYTFGSGTRLTVV.

J is TRBJ2-3 and V is TRBV7-3; 7 positions match TRBD2. The junction had 8 bases not matched to a gene; V was cut back by 8 bases and J by 0 bases. The V gene's germline CDR1 is SGHTA and CDR2 FQGTGA. The CDR3 covers 15 residues. DNA for the CDR3: TGTGCCAGCGCCCGAATGGGGGGGAGCACAGATACGCAGTATTTT. As protein: CASARMGGSTDTQYF.

This sequence joins TRBV27 and TRBJ2-3, with 9 bases fitting TRBD2. The CDR3 has 16 residues. Trimming took 6 bases from V and 2 from J; bases not matched to a gene: 9. CDR1 and CDR2 from the germline V gene are MNHEY and SMNVEV (reference sequence). The CDR3 loop reads CASSPRRGGFTDTQYF. Written as DNA, the CDR3 is TGTGCCAGCAGCCCTCGGCGGGGGGGATTCACAGATACGCAGTATTTT.

The chain joins TRBV6-5 to TRBJ2-7, with 9 bases fitting TRBD1. The CDR3 has 15 residues. V shed 5 bases, J shed 4 bases, and the junction held 9 bases outside the gene matches. Germline assignment: CDR1 MNHEY and CDR2 SVGAGI. The CDR3, as DNA: TGTGCCAGCAGTCCCACCGGGACAGGGATGTACGAGCAGTACTTC. This codes for CASSPTGTGMYEQYF.

This chain links TRBV19 with TRBJ2-6; D possibly corresponds to TRBD1 (6 bases). Germline-derived CDR1 and CDR2 are LNHDA and SQIVND (reference sequence). V dropped 7 bases and J dropped 0 bases, with 13 bases sitting between them. The CDR3 length is 16 residues. This chain's CDR3 is CASIDRFDSGANVLTF. For the CDR3, the DNA is TGTGCCAGTATAGACAGGTTCGACTCTGGGGCCAACGTCCTGACTTTC.

V usage is TRBV4-2 and J usage is TRBJ1-1, with D uncertain. Per germline, CDR1 LGHNA and CDR2 YNFKEQ. This CDR3 is built from 17 residues. Between the trimmed V and J ends, which lost 0 bases and 5 bases, there was a span of 19 bases. The chain's CDR3 is CASSQDTVFPITTEAFF. The DNA for the CDR3 is TGTGCCAGCAGCCAAGACACAGTATTTCCAATAACGACTGAAGCTTTCTTT.

This clone occurred a few times. CDR3 residues: CASREGTDNQPQHF. As DNA, the CDR3 is TGTGCCAGCAGGGAAGGGACAGACAATCAGCCCCAGCATTTT. The V and J genes are TRBV28 and TRBJ1-5; 7 positions match TRBD1. Per germline, CDR1 MDHEN and CDR2 SYDVKM. This CDR3 contains 14 residues. V lost 6 bases, J lost 3 bases, and 5 bases stayed unmatched.

This chain links TRBV28 with TRBJ1-3, with D maybe TRBD1 (6 bases). The CDR3 contains 14 residues. Per germline, CDR1 MDHEN and CDR2 SYDVKM. V was cut by 7 bases and J by 4 bases, with 14 bases left in between. The CDR3 here is CASKGQNVGNTIYF. CDR3 DNA: TGTGCCAGCAAGGGACAAAACGTAGGAAACACCATATATTTT.

The V and J genes are TRBV4-1 and TRBJ1-2; TRBD1 aligns across 9 bases. The V gene end was trimmed by 3 bases and the J gene end by 5 bases; junction bases not matched to a gene: 7. From germline, CDR1 is MGHRA and CDR2 YSYEKL. The CDR3 covers 15 residues. DNA for the CDR3: TGCGCCAGCAGCCACACGGACAGGGGATCTTATGGCTACACCTTC. This sequence encodes CASSHTDRGSYGYTF.

The chain links TRBV7-9 to TRBJ1-5; a possible D gene is TRBD1 (5 bases). This CDR3 is 16 amino acids long. Germline CDR1 is SEHNR and CDR2 is FQNEAQ (reference sequence). Trimming pared 2 bases from V and 1 base from J, leaving 12 bases between. The CDR3 sequence is CASSLYGDSSNQPQHF. CDR3 DNA: TGTGCCAGCAGCTTATACGGTGACAGCAGCAATCAGCCCCAGCATTTT. The complete variable domain, with remaining parts taken from reference TRBV7-9 and TRBJ1-5, reads DTGVSQNPRHKITKRGQNVTFRCDPISEHNRLYWYRQTLGQGPEFLTYFQNEAQLEKSRLLSDRFSAERPKGSFSTLEIQRTEQGDSAMYLCASSLYGDSSNQPQHFGDGTRLSIL.

The chain employs TRBV27 and TRBJ2-1; 9 bases are shared with TRBD2. The V gene end was trimmed by 10 bases and the J gene end by 8 bases; junction bases not matched to a gene: 12. Germline V gene data show CDR1 as MNHEY and CDR2 as SMNVEV (reference sequence). This CDR3 region has 14 residues. CDR3 sequence (DNA): TGTGCCACCCAGGGGCGGGGGGGCGTGTATGAGCAGTTCTTC. Translated, it gives CATQGRGGVYEQFF.